Listed here are 26 T cell receptor beta chains from one sample, sequenced in a study of cytomegalovirus exposure and HLA in healthy donors. The primer mix had 60 Vbeta and 13 Jbeta primers. The data were produced by immunoSEQ multiplex PCR, yet TCRdb's version contains in-frame clones alone and is incomplete. The data show around 78,000 clones, around 70% seen once. Specimen: PBMCs. The origin of the receptors is a woman aged 35 to 49 in good health and CMV-seropositive.

V is TRBV5-1 and J is TRBJ2-7; 9 bases fit TRBD2. Germline loops: CDR1 SGHRS, CDR2 YFSETQ. This CDR3 contains 14 residues. Losses at the gene ends were 7 bases for V and 2 bases for J; bases not matched to a gene: 7. CDR3 in DNA: TGCGCCAGCGGGCCCATAGCGGGAGCCTACGAGCAGTACTTC. Its translation: CASGPIAGAYEQYF.

This clone has just a few counts. V is TRBV6-5 and J is TRBJ1-4, with TRBD1 as a possible D gene (6 bases). CDR3 length: 13 amino acids. With 6 bases removed from V and 8 bases from J, the gap between germline ends came to 13 bases. Germline CDR1 MNHEY, CDR2 SVGAGI. The CDR3 DNA sequence: TGTGCCAGCAGCCCCGGACAGACGGAAAAACTGTTTTTT. This sequence encodes CASSPGQTEKLFF.

The DNA of the CDR3 is TGTGCCAGCAGCCCCCACCAGGGCTACGAGCAGTACTTC. Its translation: CASSPHQGYEQYF. The chain couples TRBV7-8 to TRBJ2-7, with D possibly being TRBD1 (5 bases). Germline lookup yields CDR1 SGHVS and CDR2 FQNEAQ. The CDR3 is made up of 13 amino acids. The V end was cut by 5 bases, the J end by 3 bases, with 11 bases between.

The V call is TRBV12-5, the J call TRBJ1-2, with 9 bases matching TRBD1. In germline, CDR1 is LGHNT, CDR2 FRNRAP. The ends lost 3 bases at V and 7 bases at J; junction bases unmatched: 9. The CDR3 has 15 residues. CDR3 nucleotide sequence: TGTGCTAGTGGTTTTTCAGGGACAGGGATAAGTGGCTACACCTTC. Translation: CASGFSGTGISGYTF.

The CDR3 is CASSLGDRGMETQYF. DNA for the CDR3: TGTGCCAGCAGCTTAGGGGACAGGGGGATGGAGACCCAGTACTTC. The chain is built from TRBV13 and TRBJ2-5; TRBD1 matches 10 bases. J lost 5 bases, V lost 0 bases, and 3 bases had no gene match. The germline V gene encodes CDR1 PRHDT and CDR2 FYEKMQ (reference sequence). The CDR3 length is 15 residues.

The chain carries TRBV7-6 and TRBJ2-1; D not certain. The CDR3 contains 16 residues. Looked up from germline, CDR1 is SGHVS and CDR2 is FNYEAQ. V gave up 0 bases and J gave up 1 base, with 10 bases separating them. The CDR3 loop reads CASSLALGPSYNEQFF. The CDR3 DNA is TGTGCCAGCAGCTTAGCGCTGGGCCCGTCCTACAATGAGCAGTTCTTC.

The chain links TRBV5-1 to TRBJ1-1; D might be TRBD1 (6 bases). This CDR3 region has 17 residues. V gave up 2 bases and J gave up 1 base, with 18 bases separating them. Per germline, CDR1 SGHRS and CDR2 YFSETQ. The CDR3 reads CASSLGTLTGPNTEAFF. CDR3 sequence (DNA): TGCGCCAGCAGCTTAGGGACCTTGACAGGACCGAACACTGAAGCTTTCTTT.

This chain links TRBV11-3 with TRBJ2-1, with TRBD2 matching 7 bases. J lost 7 bases, V lost 5 bases, and 8 bases had no gene match. This CDR3 is 14 amino acids long. The germline V gene encodes CDR1 SGHNT and CDR2 YENEEA. This CDR3 is CASSRGTTFNEQFF. CDR3 coding DNA: TGTGCCAGCAGCCGTGGGACTACTTTTAATGAGCAGTTCTTC.

The chain uses TRBV27 and TRBJ1-2; 11 positions agree with TRBD1. The CDR3 totals 14 residues. Germline CDR1 MNHEY, CDR2 SMNVEV (reference sequence). The ends lost 6 bases at V and 7 bases at J; junction bases unmatched: 7. The CDR3 spells CASSRLDRGLGYTF. CDR3 sequence (DNA): TGTGCCAGCAGCCGCCTGGACAGGGGGCTTGGCTACACCTTC.

The chain is built from TRBV6-1 and TRBJ1-6; 9 bases map to TRBD1. Germline CDR1 reads MNHNS; CDR2 reads SASEGT. The V gene end was trimmed by 2 bases and the J gene end by 8 bases; junction bases not matched to a gene: 19. The CDR3 runs to 20 residues. CDR3 DNA sequence: TGTGCCAGCAGTGAATACCCACGAAATTTACAGGGGGCTACGCATTCACCCCTCCACTTT. Protein sequence: CASSEYPRNLQGATHSPLHF.

The chain couples TRBV4-3 to TRBJ2-2; D is uncertain. The CDR3 length is 14 residues. CDR1 LGHNA and CDR2 YSLEER come from the germline V gene. V was trimmed by 5 bases and J by 4 bases, leaving 11 bases between them. In DNA, the CDR3 is TGCGCCAGCAGCTCCTGGGCGAGCACCGGGGAGCTGTTTTTT. Its translation is CASSSWASTGELFF.

This chain joins TRBV5-1 and TRBJ2-6, with D possibly matching TRBD1 (6 bases). V lost 2 bases to trimming and J lost 8 bases, with 14 bases between them. Germline V gives CDR1 SGHRS, CDR2 YFSETQ. The CDR3 is 15 amino acids. The CDR3 region is CASSLQGPESNVLTF. The CDR3 bases are TGCGCCAGCAGCTTACAGGGTCCGGAGTCCAACGTCCTGACTTTC.

V usage is TRBV9 and J usage is TRBJ2-1, with a tentative D call TRBD2 (6 bases). Germline V gives CDR1 SGDLS, CDR2 YYNGEE. Trimming removed 0 bases at V and 7 bases at J, with 11 bases between. CDR3 length equals 14 residues. CDR3 DNA: TGTGCCAGCAGCGTAGGGTCAGGGAGGAATGAGCAGTTCTTC. It specifies CASSVGSGRNEQFF.

This clone was seen a single time. The CDR3 spells CASSEMTGVAETQYF. As DNA, the CDR3 is TGTGCCAGCAGTGAAATGACAGGGGTGGCAGAGACCCAGTACTTC. V gene TRBV28 combines with J gene TRBJ2-5, with 8 bases aligning to TRBD1. Germline V CDR1 and CDR2: MDHEN, SYDVKM. V lost 5 bases and J lost 4; bases outside the gene matches: 9. The CDR3 spans 15 residues.

The rearrangement joins TRBV27 to TRBJ2-7; 12 bases match TRBD2. V shed 10 bases, J shed 4 bases, and the junction held 11 bases outside the gene matches. Germline V CDR1 and CDR2: MNHEY, SMNVEV (reference sequence). The CDR3 totals 15 residues. The CDR3 protein is CATMPVTSGSYEQYF. In nucleotides, the CDR3 is TGTGCCACCATGCCGGTGACTAGCGGGAGTTACGAGCAGTACTTC.

The chain links TRBV10-3 to TRBJ2-1; 9 positions agree with TRBD2. The CDR3 totals 15 residues. V was clipped by 0 bases and J by 7 bases; unmatched bases: 4. Germline V gene lookup returns CDR1 ENHRY and CDR2 SYGVKD. In DNA, the CDR3 is TGTGCCATCAGTGAGTCTGCTAGCGGGATTAATGAGCAGTTCTTC. Its protein is CAISESASGINEQFF.

The chain is built from TRBV11-2 and TRBJ2-5; 9 nucleotides match TRBD2. This CDR3 spans 15 amino acids. V was clipped by 1 base and J by 5 bases; unmatched bases: 5. Germline assignment: CDR1 SGHAT and CDR2 FQNNGV. CDR3 bases: TGTGCCAGCAGCTTAGGCGGGGGGGGTTGGGAGACCCAGTACTTC. Amino acid sequence: CASSLGGGGWETQYF.

The sample holds a few counts of this clone. This chain uses TRBV11-2 with TRBJ1-5; TRBD1 might be the D (6 bases). Trimming removed 4 bases at V and 5 bases at J, with 12 bases between. Germline CDR1 is SGHAT and CDR2 is FQNNGV. The CDR3 is 14 residues long. CDR3 coding DNA: TGTGCCAGCAGCTCAGGACAGACCGATCAGCCCCAGCATTTT. Protein sequence: CASSSGQTDQPQHF.

This clone was detected ten times or more. The chain has TRBV4-3 and TRBJ2-1; the match to TRBD1 covers 7 bases. Per germline, CDR1 LGHNA and CDR2 YSLEER. V lost 1 base and J lost 5; bases outside the gene matches: 5. The CDR3 has 15 residues. Here the CDR3 reads CASSQVGGQNNEQFF. CDR3 bases: TGCGCCAGCAGCCAAGTTGGGGGACAGAACAATGAGCAGTTCTTC.

V gene TRBV19 combines with J gene TRBJ1-1, with 9 bases aligning to TRBD1. The V gene's germline CDR1 is LNHDA and CDR2 SQIVND (reference sequence). This CDR3 has 14 amino acids. V lost 2 bases to trimming and J lost 4 bases; unmatched junction nucleotides: 2. The CDR3 DNA follows: TGTGCCAGTAGTATACTGGGACAGGGCACTGAAGCTTTCTTT. Translated: CASSILGQGTEAFF.

J is TRBJ1-5 and V is TRBV27, with D uncertain. Germline V CDR1 and CDR2: MNHEY, SMNVEV (reference sequence). Trimming left V 6 bases short and J 3 bases short, with 6 bases between. The CDR3 runs to 12 residues. The CDR3 reads CASRESNQPQHF. The CDR3 region has the DNA TGTGCCAGCAGGGAGTCCAATCAGCCCCAGCATTTT.

The V gene is TRBV9, the J gene TRBJ1-4, with TRBD1 as a possible D gene (5 bases). CDR1 is SGDLS, CDR2 YYNGEE, per germline. The V gene lost 0 bases and the J gene lost 8 bases, with 14 bases spanning the gap. This CDR3 is built from 15 residues. This CDR3 reads CASSVGSGRGEKLFF. CDR3 bases: TGTGCCAGCAGCGTAGGTTCCGGGAGGGGAGAAAAACTGTTTTTT.

The V and J genes are TRBV25-1 and TRBJ1-2; TRBD1 aligns across 7 bases. In germline, CDR1 is MGHDK, CDR2 SYGVNS. The V segment lost 6 bases and the J segment 2 bases; nucleotides outside the gene matches: 3. The CDR3 covers 13 residues. The CDR3 loop reads CASRQGPNYGYTF. In DNA form, the CDR3 reads TGTGCCAGCAGACAGGGGCCCAACTATGGCTACACCTTC.

This clone was seen only a few times. CDR3 nucleotides: TGTGCCAGCAGTCCCTATGTACTTGGGCAGGGAATGGGGGGTACTGAAGCTTTCTTT. Translated: CASSPYVLGQGMGGTEAFF. This chain links TRBV28 with TRBJ1-1; D may be TRBD1 (5 bases). The V end was cut by 5 bases, the J end by 5 bases, with 30 bases between. CDR3 size: 19 residues. CDR1 and CDR2 from the germline V gene are MDHEN and SYDVKM.

The chain carries TRBV7-2 and TRBJ1-6, with D hard to call. Trimming stripped 5 bases from V and 12 bases from J, with 11 bases between. This CDR3 region has 12 residues. Germline assignment: CDR1 SGHTA and CDR2 FQGNSA. This CDR3 is CASSSFGGPLHF. In DNA, the CDR3 is TGTGCCAGCAGCAGCTTCGGAGGACCCCTCCACTTT.

The genes are TRBV4-1 and TRBJ2-5, with TRBD1 matching 11 bases. V shed 3 bases, J shed 5 bases, and the junction held 8 bases outside the gene matches. CDR3 size: 16 residues. Germline loops: CDR1 MGHRA, CDR2 YSYEKL. In DNA form, the CDR3 reads TGCGCCAGCAGCCATGGACAGGGGGCGGGGGGGGAGACCCAGTACTTC. Translating gives CASSHGQGAGGETQYF.